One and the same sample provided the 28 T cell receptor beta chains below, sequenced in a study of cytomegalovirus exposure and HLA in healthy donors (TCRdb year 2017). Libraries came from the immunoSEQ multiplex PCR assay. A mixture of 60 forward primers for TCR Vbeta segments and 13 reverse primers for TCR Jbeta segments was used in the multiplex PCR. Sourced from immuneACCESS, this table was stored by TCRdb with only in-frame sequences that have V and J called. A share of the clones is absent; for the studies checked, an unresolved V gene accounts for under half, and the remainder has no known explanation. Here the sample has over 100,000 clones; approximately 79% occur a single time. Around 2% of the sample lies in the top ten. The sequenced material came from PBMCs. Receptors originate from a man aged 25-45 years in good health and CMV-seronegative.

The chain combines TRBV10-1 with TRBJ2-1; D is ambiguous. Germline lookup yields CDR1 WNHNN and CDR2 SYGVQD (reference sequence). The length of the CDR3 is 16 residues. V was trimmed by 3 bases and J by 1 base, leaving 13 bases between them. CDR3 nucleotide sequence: TGCGCCAGCAGTGACTTTGGGCCGGCTTCCTACAATGAGCAGTTCTTC. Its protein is CASSDFGPASYNEQFF.

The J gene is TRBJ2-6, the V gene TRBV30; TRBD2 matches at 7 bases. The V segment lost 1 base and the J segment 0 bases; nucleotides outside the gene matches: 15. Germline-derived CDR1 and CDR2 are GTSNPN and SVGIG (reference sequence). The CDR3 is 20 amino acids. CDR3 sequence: CAWSGPGGSRTSSGANVLTF. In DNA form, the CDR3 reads TGTGCCTGGAGTGGCCCCGGGGGGTCACGAACCAGCTCTGGGGCCAACGTCCTGACTTTC.

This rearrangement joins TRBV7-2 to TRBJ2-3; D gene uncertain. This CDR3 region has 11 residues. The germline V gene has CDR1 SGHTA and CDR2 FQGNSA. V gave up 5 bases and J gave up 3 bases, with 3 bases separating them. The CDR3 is CASSLTDTQYF. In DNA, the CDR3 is TGTGCCAGCAGCCTGACAGATACGCAGTATTTT.

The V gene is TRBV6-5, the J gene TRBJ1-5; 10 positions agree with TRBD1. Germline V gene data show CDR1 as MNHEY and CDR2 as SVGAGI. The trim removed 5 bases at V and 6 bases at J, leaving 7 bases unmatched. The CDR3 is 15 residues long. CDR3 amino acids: CASSGRQGAGQPQHF. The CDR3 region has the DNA TGTGCCAGCAGTGGTAGACAGGGGGCCGGTCAGCCCCAGCATTTT.

In nucleotides, the CDR3 is TGTGCCAGCAGGACAGGGGCCCTCTCTGGAAACACCATATATTTT. This translates into CASRTGALSGNTIYF. V usage is TRBV5-6 and J usage is TRBJ1-3; 8 bases map to TRBD1. Unmatched junction bases numbered 4, after V lost 5 bases and J lost 0 bases. CDR3 length equals 15 residues. Germline CDR1 and CDR2: SGHDT and YYEEEE.

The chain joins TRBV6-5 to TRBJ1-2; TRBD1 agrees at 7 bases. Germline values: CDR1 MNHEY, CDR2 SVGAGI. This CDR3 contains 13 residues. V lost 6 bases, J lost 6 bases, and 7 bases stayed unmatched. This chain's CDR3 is CASRDTGDHGYTF. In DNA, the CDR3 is TGTGCCAGCAGAGATACAGGGGACCATGGCTACACCTTC.

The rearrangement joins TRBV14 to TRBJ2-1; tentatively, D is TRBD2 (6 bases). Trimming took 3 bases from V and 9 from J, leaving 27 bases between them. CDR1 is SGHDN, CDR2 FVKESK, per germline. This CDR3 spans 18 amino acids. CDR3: CASSHPDPYTSHIGEQFF. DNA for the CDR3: TGTGCCAGCAGCCACCCCGACCCCTACACTAGCCACATAGGTGAGCAGTTCTTC.

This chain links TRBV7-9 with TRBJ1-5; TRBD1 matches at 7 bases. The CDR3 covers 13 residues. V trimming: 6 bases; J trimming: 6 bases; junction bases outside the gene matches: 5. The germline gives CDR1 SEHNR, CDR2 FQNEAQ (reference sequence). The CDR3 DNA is TGTGCCAGCAGTCAGGGGGAGGCTCAGCCCCAGCATTTT. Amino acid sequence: CASSQGEAQPQHF.

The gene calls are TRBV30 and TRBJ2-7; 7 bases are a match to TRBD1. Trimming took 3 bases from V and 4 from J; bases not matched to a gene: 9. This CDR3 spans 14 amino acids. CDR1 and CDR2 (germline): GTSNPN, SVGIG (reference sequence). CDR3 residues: CAWSPGQGVYEQYF. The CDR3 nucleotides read TGTGCCTGGAGCCCCGGGCAGGGGGTTTACGAGCAGTACTTC.

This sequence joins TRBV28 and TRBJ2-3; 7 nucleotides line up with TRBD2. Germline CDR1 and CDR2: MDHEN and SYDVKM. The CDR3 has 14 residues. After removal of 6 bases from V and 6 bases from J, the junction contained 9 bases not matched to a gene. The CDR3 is CASSWRGKVDTQYF. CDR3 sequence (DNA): TGTGCCAGCAGCTGGCGGGGGAAGGTCGATACGCAGTATTTT.

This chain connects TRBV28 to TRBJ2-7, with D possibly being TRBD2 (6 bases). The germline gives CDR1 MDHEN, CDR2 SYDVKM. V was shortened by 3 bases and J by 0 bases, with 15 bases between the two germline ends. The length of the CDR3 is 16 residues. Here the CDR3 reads CASSFWRGSSSYEQYF. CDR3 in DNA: TGTGCCAGCAGTTTCTGGCGGGGCAGTAGCTCCTACGAGCAGTACTTC.

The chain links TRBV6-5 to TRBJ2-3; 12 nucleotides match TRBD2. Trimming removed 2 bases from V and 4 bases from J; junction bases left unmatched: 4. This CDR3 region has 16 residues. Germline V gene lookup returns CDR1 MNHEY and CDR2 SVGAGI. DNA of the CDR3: TGTGCCAGCAGTTACCCTAGCGGGGGGGCTGCAGATACGCAGTATTTT. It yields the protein CASSYPSGGAADTQYF.

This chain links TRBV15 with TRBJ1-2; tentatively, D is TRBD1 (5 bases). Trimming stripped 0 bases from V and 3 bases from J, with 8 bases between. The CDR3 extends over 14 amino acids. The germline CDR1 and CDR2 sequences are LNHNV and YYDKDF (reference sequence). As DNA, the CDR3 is TGTGCCACCAGCAGAGATGTGACAGACTATGGCTACACCTTC. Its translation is CATSRDVTDYGYTF.

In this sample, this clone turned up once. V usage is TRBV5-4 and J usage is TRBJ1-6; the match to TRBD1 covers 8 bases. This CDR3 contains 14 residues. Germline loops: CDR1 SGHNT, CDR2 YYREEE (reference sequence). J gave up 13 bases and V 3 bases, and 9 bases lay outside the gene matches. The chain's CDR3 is CASSSDWTGLPLHF. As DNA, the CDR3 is TGTGCCAGCAGCTCCGACTGGACAGGGTTGCCCCTCCACTTT.

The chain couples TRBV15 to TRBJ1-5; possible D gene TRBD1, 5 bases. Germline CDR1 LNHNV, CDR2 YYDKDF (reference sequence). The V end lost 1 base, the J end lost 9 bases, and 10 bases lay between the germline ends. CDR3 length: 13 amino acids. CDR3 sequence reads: CATSRGQGRPQHF. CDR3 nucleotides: TGTGCCACCAGCAGAGGCCAGGGTCGGCCCCAGCATTTT.

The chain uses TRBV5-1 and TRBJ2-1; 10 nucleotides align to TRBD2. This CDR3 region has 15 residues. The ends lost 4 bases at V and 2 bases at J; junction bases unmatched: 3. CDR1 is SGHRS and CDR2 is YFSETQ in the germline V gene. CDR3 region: CASSHLAGAYNEQFF. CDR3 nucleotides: TGCGCCAGCAGCCATCTAGCGGGGGCCTACAATGAGCAGTTCTTC.

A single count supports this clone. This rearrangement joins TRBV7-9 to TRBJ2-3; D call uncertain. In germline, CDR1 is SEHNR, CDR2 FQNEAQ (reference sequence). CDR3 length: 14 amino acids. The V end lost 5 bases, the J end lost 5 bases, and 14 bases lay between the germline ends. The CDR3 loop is CASSHYPDLDTQYF. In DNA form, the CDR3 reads TGTGCCAGCAGCCACTACCCAGACCTAGATACGCAGTATTTT.

CDR3 in DNA: TGTGCCAGCAGGGGACAGGGGGGGAATGGCTACACCTTC. Protein sequence: CASRGQGGNGYTF. The rearrangement uses TRBV27 and TRBJ1-2; the match to TRBD1 covers 11 bases. The V and J ends lost 6 bases and 6 bases, in that order; junction bases with no gene match: 3. Germline-derived CDR1 and CDR2 are MNHEY and SMNVEV (reference sequence). The CDR3 totals 13 residues.

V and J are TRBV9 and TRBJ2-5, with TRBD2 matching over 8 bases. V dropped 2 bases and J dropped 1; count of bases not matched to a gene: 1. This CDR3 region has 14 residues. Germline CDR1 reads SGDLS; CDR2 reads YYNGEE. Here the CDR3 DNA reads TGTGCCAGCAGCGTTAGCGGGGTCCAAGAGACCCAGTACTTC. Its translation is CASSVSGVQETQYF.

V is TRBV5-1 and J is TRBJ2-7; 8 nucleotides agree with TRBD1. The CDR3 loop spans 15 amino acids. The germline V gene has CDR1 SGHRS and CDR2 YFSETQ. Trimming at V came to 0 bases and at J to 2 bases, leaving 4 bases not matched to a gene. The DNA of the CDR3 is TGCGCCAGCAGCTTGGGCGACAGGGGCACCTACGAGCAGTACTTC. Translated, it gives CASSLGDRGTYEQYF.

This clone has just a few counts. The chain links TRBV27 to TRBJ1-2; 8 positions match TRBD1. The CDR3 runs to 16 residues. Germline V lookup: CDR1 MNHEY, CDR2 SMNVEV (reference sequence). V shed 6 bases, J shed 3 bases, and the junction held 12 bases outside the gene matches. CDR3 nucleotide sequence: TGTGCCAGCAGCAAGGGACAGGCACAAACCCACTATGGCTACACCTTC. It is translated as CASSKGQAQTHYGYTF.

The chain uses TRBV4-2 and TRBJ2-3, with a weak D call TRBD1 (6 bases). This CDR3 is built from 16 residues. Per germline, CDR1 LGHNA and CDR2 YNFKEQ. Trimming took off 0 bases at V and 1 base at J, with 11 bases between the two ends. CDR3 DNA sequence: TGTGCCAGCAGCCAAGATCAGGCAGGGGGCACAGATACGCAGTATTTT. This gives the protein CASSQDQAGGTDTQYF.

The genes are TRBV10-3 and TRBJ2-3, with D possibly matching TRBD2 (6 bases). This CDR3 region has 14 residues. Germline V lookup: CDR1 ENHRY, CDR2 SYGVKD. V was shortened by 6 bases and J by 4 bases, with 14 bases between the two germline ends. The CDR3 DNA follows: TGTGCCATCAGCACGGGACTTTCGCCAGATACGCAGTATTTT. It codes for CAISTGLSPDTQYF.

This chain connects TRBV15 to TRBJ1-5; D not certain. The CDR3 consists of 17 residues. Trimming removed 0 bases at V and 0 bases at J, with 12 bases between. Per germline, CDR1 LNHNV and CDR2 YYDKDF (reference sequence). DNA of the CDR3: TGTGCCACCAGCAGAGATCCGAAGGCGGCTAGCAATCAGCCCCAGCATTTT. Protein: CATSRDPKAASNQPQHF.

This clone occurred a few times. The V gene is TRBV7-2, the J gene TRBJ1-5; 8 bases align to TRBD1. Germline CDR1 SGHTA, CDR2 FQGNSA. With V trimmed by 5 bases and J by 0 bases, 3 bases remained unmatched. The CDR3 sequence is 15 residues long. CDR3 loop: CASSGGTGSNQPQHF. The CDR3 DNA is TGTGCCAGCAGCGGGGGGACAGGTAGCAATCAGCCCCAGCATTTT. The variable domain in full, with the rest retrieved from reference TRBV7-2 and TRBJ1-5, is GAGVSQSPSNKVTEKGKDVELRCDPISGHTALYWYRQSLGQGLEFLIYFQGNSAPDKSGLPSDRFSAERTGGSVSTLTIQRTQQEDSAVYLCASSGGTGSNQPQHFGDGTRLSIL.

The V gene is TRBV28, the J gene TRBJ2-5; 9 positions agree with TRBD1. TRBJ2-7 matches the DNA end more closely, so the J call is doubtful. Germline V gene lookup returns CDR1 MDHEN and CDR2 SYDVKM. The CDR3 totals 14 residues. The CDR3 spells CASEPGQGVDEQYF. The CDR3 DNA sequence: TGTGCCAGCGAGCCGGGACAGGGAGTAGACGAGCAGTACTTC.

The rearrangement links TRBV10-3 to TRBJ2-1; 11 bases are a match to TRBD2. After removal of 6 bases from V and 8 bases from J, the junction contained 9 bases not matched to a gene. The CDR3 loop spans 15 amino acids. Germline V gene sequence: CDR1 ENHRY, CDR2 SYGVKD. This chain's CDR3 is CAIRGLAGGNDEQFF. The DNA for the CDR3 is TGTGCCATCAGGGGGTTAGCGGGGGGGAATGATGAGCAGTTCTTC.

The CDR3 DNA reads TGTGCCAGCAGTGAAGAGGGGCGGGGGGAAAGCACAGATACGCAGTATTTT. This gives the protein CASSEEGRGESTDTQYF. V gene TRBV2 combines with J gene TRBJ2-3, with 8 bases fitting TRBD2. Germline CDR1 SNHLY, CDR2 FYNNEI. The trim removed 1 base at V and 0 bases at J, leaving 6 bases unmatched. CDR3 size: 17 residues. The full variable domain, with the rest looked up from reference TRBV2 and TRBJ2-3, is EPEVTQTPSHQVTQMGQEVILRCVPISNHLYFYWYRQILGQKVEFLVSFYNNEISEKSEIFDDQFSVERPDGSNFTLKIRSTKLEDSAMYFCASSEEGRGESTDTQYFGPGTRLTVL.